This T cell receptor (beta chain) came from a study of technical replicates of blood from a handful of donors. Using immunoSEQ multiplex PCR, the repertoire was profiled, and TCRdb retains in-frame clones only, with some absent. The table lists tens of thousands of clones, around 96% of them singletons. The V end was cut by 2 bases, the J end by 2 bases, with 9 bases between. The CDR3 runs to 14 residues. The germline gives CDR1 SGHTA, CDR2 FQGNSA. Sequencing used T cells isolated from PBMCs. The chain couples TRBV7-2 to TRBJ2-5; tentative D call: TRBD2 (5 bases). This TCR was sampled from a human donor in good health. DNA of the CDR3: TGTGCCAGCAGCTTATATGCGGGTCAAGAGACCCAGTACTTC. Protein product: CASSLYAGQETQYF.